Listed below are T cell receptor beta chains from one sample, sequenced in a study of beta chain features in type 1 diabetes. Measured with immunoSEQ multiplex PCR; TCRdb has only the in-frame clones, and not every one. Of about 260,000 clones listed, 24% were seen once; the top ten hold over 0.01%. Source material: naive CD4+ T cells from blood. The receptors come from a young woman with type 1 diabetes. The CDR3 runs from the conserved cysteine through the conserved F or W. D genes are given only for firm matches. Not all rows give a size; the values are once, few, many and, for expanded clones, a class.

abundance	d_gene	v_gene	j_gene	CDR3aa	CDR3nt
NA	NA	TRBV29-1	TRBJ2-6	CSVGRGTGANVLTF	TGCAGCGTTGGACGGGGAACTGGGGCCAACGTCCTGACTTTC
few	TRBD1	TRBV11-2	TRBJ2-5	CASSAATGDETQYF	TGTGCCAGCAGCGCCGCGACAGGGGACGAGACCCAGTACTTC
few	TRBD2	TRBV5-1	TRBJ2-1	CASMGSGGNEQFF	TGCGCCAGCATGGGGTCGGGGGGCAATGAGCAGTTCTTC
NA	NA	TRBV7-3	TRBJ2-7	CASSLTRVAESYEQYF	TGTGCCAGCAGCTTAACGAGGGTAGCGGAAAGCTACGAGCAGTACTTC
few	NA	TRBV7-6	TRBJ2-5	CASSPGRKETQYF	TGTGCCAGCAGCCCCGGGAGAAAAGAGACCCAGTACTTC
few	TRBD1	TRBV28	TRBJ2-7	CASSGDRGRAVYEQYF	TGTGCCAGCAGTGGGGACAGGGGGCGGGCGGTATACGAGCAGTACTTC
once	TRBD1	TRBV30	TRBJ2-7	CAWGQGSRTYEQYF	TGTGCCTGGGGACAGGGAAGTCGGACCTACGAGCAGTACTTC
NA	TRBD1	TRBV28	TRBJ2-5	CASNPGQTRETQYF	TGTGCCAGCAACCCGGGACAGACACGAGAGACCCAGTACTTC
few	NA	TRBV30	TRBJ1-2	CAWSLVGGYGYTF	TGTGCCTGGAGTTTAGTAGGGGGCTATGGCTACACCTTC
NA	NA	TRBV29-1	TRBJ2-1	CSAAGMRKQFF	TGCAGCGCTGCAGGGATGAGGAAGCAGTTCTTC
NA	NA	TRBV19	TRBJ1-2	CASSRQTFNYGYTF	TGTGCCAGTAGTCGACAGACTTTCAACTATGGCTACACCTTC
NA	NA	TRBV5-1	TRBJ1-1	CASSLAVNTEAFF	TGCGCCAGCAGCTTGGCGGTGAACACTGAAGCTTTCTTT
few	TRBD2	TRBV29-1	TRBJ2-7	CSVAPSGLPVEQYF	TGCAGCGTTGCCCCTAGCGGGCTGCCGGTCGAGCAGTACTTC
few	TRBD2	TRBV18	TRBJ2-1	CASSPSGVGSYNEQFF	TGTGCCAGCTCACCTAGCGGGGTGGGGTCCTACAATGAGCAGTTCTTC
NA	NA	TRBV5-6	TRBJ1-5	CASSLATGSGYSNQPQHF	TGTGCCAGCAGCTTGGCCACAGGCTCAGGGTATAGCAATCAGCCCCAGCATTTT
NA	TRBD2	TRBV6-1	TRBJ2-3	CASQTLAGVTDTQYF	TGTGCCAGTCAGACTCTAGCGGGAGTGACAGATACGCAGTATTTT
few	NA	TRBV7-2	TRBJ2-1	CASSLGDSLSYNEQFF	TGTGCCAGCAGCTTAGGAGACAGCCTTTCCTACAATGAGCAGTTCTTC
NA	TRBD2	TRBV7-3	TRBJ2-5	CASSRGVQETQYF	TGTGCCAGCAGTCGGGGGGTACAAGAGACCCAGTACTTC
few	NA	TRBV30	TRBJ1-6	CAWTSLNNSPLHF	TGTGCCTGGACGAGCCTCAATAATTCACCCCTCCACTTT
few	TRBD1	TRBV19	TRBJ1-1	CASRRQGVMNTEAFF	TGTGCCAGTAGAAGACAGGGGGTAATGAACACTGAAGCTTTCTTT
NA	TRBD2	TRBV7-2	TRBJ2-4	CASSLELAGGGGGIQYF	TGTGCCAGCAGCTTAGAACTAGCGGGAGGAGGGGGAGGCATTCAGTACTTC
few	TRBD1	TRBV5-4	TRBJ2-1	CASSPRDRDSNEQFF	TGTGCCAGCAGTCCGAGGGACAGGGATAGCAATGAGCAGTTCTTC
NA	NA	TRBV5-1	TRBJ2-6	CASSFSGSGANVLTF	TGCGCCAGCAGCTTTTCCGGCTCTGGGGCCAACGTCCTGACTTTC
NA	TRBD1	TRBV15	TRBJ1-5	CATSRDGQGFQPQHF	TGTGCCACCAGCAGGGACGGACAGGGCTTTCAGCCCCAGCATTTT
NA	TRBD2	TRBV2	TRBJ2-1	CASKPRESSYNEQFF	TGTGCCAGCAAGCCGCGGGAGAGCTCCTACAATGAGCAGTTCTTC
NA	NA	TRBV29-1	TRBJ2-7	CSVDQSGSSYEQYF	TGCAGCGTTGATCAGAGCGGAAGCTCCTACGAGCAGTACTTC
few	TRBD2	TRBV9	TRBJ2-1	CASSVTSAAYNEQFF	TGTGCCAGCAGCGTCACTAGCGCTGCCTACAATGAGCAGTTCTTC
few	TRBD1	TRBV7-9	TRBJ1-1	CASSSSGGGYTEAFF	TGTGCCAGCAGCTCATCAGGGGGCGGGTACACTGAAGCTTTCTTT
few	NA	TRBV5-1	TRBJ1-2	CASSYGQTGYTF	TGCGCCAGCAGCTACGGACAGACTGGCTACACCTTC
NA	TRBD1	TRBV18	TRBJ1-1	CASSPQEGAAALNTEAFF	TGTGCCAGCTCACCACAGGAGGGGGCCGCGGCCTTGAACACTGAAGCTTTCTTT
NA	NA	TRBV29-1	TRBJ1-1	CSVVGRMNTEAFF	TGCAGCGTTGTTGGCAGAATGAACACTGAAGCTTTCTTT
few	TRBD2	TRBV11-2	TRBJ2-3	CASTSSGRADTQYF	TGTGCCAGCACTAGTAGCGGGAGGGCAGATACGCAGTATTTT
few	TRBD2	TRBV4-2	TRBJ2-5	CASSPIGTSGSIGETQYF	TGTGCCAGCAGCCCAATCGGGACTAGCGGGAGTATCGGAGAGACCCAGTACTTC
NA	NA	TRBV30	TRBJ1-5	CAWSGALSNQPQHF	TGTGCCTGGAGTGGGGCCCTTAGCAATCAGCCCCAGCATTTT
NA	NA	TRBV27	TRBJ1-2	CASSLSQGGGYTF	TGTGCCAGCAGTTTATCGCAGGGCGGCGGCTACACCTTC
NA	TRBD1	TRBV7-8	TRBJ1-2	CASSSGQNYGYTF	TGTGCCAGCAGCTCGGGACAGAACTATGGCTACACCTTC
NA	TRBD1	TRBV11-3	TRBJ1-2	CASSGQGAFGYTF	TGTGCCAGCAGCGGACAGGGGGCGTTTGGCTACACCTTC
few	NA	TRBV27	TRBJ1-2	CASSSRGGGWGYTF	TGTGCCAGCAGTTCCCGAGGGGGGGGCTGGGGCTACACCTTC
few	NA	TRBV25-1	TRBJ2-7	CASSDAGTPTYEQYF	TGTGCCAGCAGTGACGCCGGGACACCTACCTACGAGCAGTACTTC
few	NA	TRBV18	TRBJ2-1	CASSSGSVNEQFF	TGTGCCAGCTCATCAGGATCGGTCAATGAGCAGTTCTTC
few	NA	TRBV18	TRBJ2-7	CASSPQQGAYEQYF	TGTGCCAGCTCACCACAGCAGGGCGCCTACGAGCAGTACTTC
NA	NA	TRBV5-1	TRBJ1-2	CASSFTADYGYTF	TGCGCCAGCAGCTTCACAGCTGACTATGGCTACACCTTC
NA	TRBD1	TRBV5-1	TRBJ1-2	CASSPGQALYGYTF	TGCGCCAGCTCGCCCGGACAGGCGCTCTATGGCTACACCTTC
few	NA	TRBV4-2	TRBJ2-5	CASSQDGSGRRETQYF	TGTGCCAGCAGCCAAGATGGATCGGGAAGGAGAGAGACCCAGTACTTC
NA	TRBD2	TRBV28	TRBJ2-7	CASSLPGRVKYF	TGTGCCAGCAGTCTCCCGGGGAGGGTTAAGTACTTC
few	NA	TRBV2	TRBJ2-1	CASSESPRDEQFF	TGTGCCAGCAGCGAGTCCCCTCGGGATGAGCAGTTCTTC
few	NA	TRBV4-1	TRBJ2-1	CASSQDRASFF	TGCGCCAGCAGCCAAGATCGGGCTAGCTTCTTC
NA	TRBD1	TRBV7-9	TRBJ2-7	CASSPPGTGNYEQYF	TGTGCCAGCAGCCCCCCCGGGACAGGGAACTACGAGCAGTACTTC
few	NA	TRBV30	TRBJ2-1	CAWSTGFEQFF	TGTGCCTGGAGTACAGGGTTTGAGCAGTTCTTC
few	TRBD2	TRBV6-1	TRBJ2-2	CASSVSGTRATGELFF	TGTGCCAGCAGTGTTTCCGGGACTAGAGCCACCGGGGAGCTGTTTTTT
NA	NA	TRBV27	TRBJ2-4	CASSLWGVGGAAKNIQYF	TGTGCCAGCAGTTTATGGGGAGTTGGGGGGGCCGCCAAAAACATTCAGTACTTC
NA	NA	TRBV29-1	TRBJ2-2	CSVADLNTGELFF	TGCAGCGTTGCGGACTTGAACACCGGGGAGCTGTTTTTT